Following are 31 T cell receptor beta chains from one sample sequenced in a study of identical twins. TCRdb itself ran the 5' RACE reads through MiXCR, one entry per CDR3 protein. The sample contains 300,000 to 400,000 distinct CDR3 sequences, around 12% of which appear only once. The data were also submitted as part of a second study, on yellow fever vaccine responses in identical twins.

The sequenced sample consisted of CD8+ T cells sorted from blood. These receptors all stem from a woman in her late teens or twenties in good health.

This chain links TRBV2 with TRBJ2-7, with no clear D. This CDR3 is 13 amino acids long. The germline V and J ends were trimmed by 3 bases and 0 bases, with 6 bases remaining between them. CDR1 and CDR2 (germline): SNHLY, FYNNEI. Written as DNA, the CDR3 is TGTGCCAGCAGTGATACTGACTCCTACGAGCAGTACGTC. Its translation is CASSDTDSYEQYV.

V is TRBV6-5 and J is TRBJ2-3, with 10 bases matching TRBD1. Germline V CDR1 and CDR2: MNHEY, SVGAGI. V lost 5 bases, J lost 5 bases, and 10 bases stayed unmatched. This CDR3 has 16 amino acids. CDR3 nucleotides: TGTGCCAGCAGTACTACCCCCGGACAGGGGGGAGATACGCAGTATTTT. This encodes CASSTTPGQGGDTQYF.

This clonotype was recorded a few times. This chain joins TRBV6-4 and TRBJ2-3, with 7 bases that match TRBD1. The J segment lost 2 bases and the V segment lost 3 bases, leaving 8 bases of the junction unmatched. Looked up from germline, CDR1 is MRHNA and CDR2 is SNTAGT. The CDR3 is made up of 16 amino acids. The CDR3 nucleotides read TGTGCCAGCAGTGAGGCCGGGACAGACCACACAGATACGCAGTATTTT. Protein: CASSEAGTDHTDTQYF.

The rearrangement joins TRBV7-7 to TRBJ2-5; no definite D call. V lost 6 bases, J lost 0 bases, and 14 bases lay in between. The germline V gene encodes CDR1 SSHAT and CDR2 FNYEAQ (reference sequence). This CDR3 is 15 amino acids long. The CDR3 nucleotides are TGTGCCAGCAGTAAAGGGTGGCCGTACCAAGAGACCCAGTACTTC. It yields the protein CASSKGWPYQETQYF.

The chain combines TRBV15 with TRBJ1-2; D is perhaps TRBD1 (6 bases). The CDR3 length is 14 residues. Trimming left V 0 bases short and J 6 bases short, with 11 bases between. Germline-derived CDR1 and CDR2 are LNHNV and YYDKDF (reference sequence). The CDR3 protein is CATSRDTGPNGYTF. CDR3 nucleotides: TGTGCCACCAGCAGAGATACAGGGCCAAATGGCTACACCTTC.

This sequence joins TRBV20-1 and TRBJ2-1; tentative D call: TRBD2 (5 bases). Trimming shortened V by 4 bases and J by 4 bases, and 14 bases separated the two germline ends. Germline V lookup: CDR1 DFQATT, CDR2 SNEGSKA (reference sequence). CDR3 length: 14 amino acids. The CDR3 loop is CSATARSGYNEQFF. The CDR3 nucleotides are TGCAGTGCTACAGCCAGGAGCGGATACAATGAGCAGTTCTTC.

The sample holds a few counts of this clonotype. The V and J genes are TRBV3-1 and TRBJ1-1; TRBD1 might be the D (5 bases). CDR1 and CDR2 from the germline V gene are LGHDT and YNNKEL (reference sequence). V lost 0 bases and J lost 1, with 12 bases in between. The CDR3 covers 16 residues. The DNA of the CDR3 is TGTGCCAGCAGCCAAGACTTGGGGCCCCCGAACACTGAAGCTTTCTTT. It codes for CASSQDLGPPNTEAFF.

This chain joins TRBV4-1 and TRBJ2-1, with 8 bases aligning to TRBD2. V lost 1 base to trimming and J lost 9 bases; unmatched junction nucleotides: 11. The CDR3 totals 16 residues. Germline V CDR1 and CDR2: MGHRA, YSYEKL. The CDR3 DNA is TGCGCCAGCAGCCAAGTGTTAGCGGGGAACATCCTTGAGCAGTTCTTC. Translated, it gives CASSQVLAGNILEQFF.

The chain's CDR3 is CASSIGRGAYEQYF. The CDR3 region has the DNA TGTGCCAGTAGTATAGGCAGGGGGGCCTACGAGCAGTACTTC. The rearrangement uses TRBV19 and TRBJ2-7; D may be TRBD1 (7 bases). There are 14 residues in the CDR3. The germline V gene has CDR1 LNHDA and CDR2 SQIVND (reference sequence). V lost 1 base, J lost 2 bases, and 9 bases lay in between. The whole variable domain, filled in from reference TRBV19 and TRBJ2-7, reads DGGITQSPKYLFRKEGQNVTLSCEQNLNHDAMYWYRQDPGQGLRLIYYSQIVNDFQKGDIAEGYSVSREKKESFPLTVTSAQKNPTAFYLCASSIGRGAYEQYFGPGTRLTVT.

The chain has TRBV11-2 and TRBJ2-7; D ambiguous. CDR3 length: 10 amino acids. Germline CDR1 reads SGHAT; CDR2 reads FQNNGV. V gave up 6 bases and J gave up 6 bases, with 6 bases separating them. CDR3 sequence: CASSGGEQYV. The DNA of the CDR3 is TGTGCCAGCAGTGGTGGCGAGCAGTACGTC.

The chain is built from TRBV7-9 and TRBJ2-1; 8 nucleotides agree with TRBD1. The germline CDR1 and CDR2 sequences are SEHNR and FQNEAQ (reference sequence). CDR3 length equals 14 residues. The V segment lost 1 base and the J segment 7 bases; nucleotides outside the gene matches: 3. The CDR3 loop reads CASSLVQGANEQFF. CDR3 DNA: TGTGCCAGCAGCTTAGTCCAGGGGGCAAATGAGCAGTTCTTC.

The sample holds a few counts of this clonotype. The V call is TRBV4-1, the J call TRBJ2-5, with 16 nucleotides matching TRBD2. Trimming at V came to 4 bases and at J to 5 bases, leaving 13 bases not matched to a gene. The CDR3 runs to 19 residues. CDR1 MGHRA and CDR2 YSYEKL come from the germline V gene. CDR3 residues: CASSPTGLAGGPLPETQYF. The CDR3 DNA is TGCGCCAGCAGCCCCACGGGACTAGCGGGAGGGCCCCTTCCCGAGACCCAGTACTTC.

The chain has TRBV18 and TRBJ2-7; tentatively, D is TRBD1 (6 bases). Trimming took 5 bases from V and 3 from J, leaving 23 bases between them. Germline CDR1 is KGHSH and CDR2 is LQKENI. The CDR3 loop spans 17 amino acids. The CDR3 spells CASSSGTLLRFNYEQYF. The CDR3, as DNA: TGTGCCAGCTCATCCGGGACACTCCTACGATTTAACTACGAGCAGTACTTC.

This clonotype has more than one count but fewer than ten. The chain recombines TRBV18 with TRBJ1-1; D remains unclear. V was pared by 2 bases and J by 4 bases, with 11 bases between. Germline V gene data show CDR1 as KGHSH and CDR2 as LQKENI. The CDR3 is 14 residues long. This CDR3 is CASSPLGRFTEAFF. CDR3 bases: TGTGCCAGCTCACCATTGGGTCGCTTCACTGAAGCTTTCTTT.

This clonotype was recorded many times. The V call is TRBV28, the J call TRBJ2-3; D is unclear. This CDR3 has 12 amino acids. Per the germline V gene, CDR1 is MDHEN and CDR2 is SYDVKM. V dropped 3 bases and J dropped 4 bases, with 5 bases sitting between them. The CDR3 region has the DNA TGTGCCAGCAGTTTGGACGCAGATACGCAGTATTTT. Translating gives CASSLDADTQYF.

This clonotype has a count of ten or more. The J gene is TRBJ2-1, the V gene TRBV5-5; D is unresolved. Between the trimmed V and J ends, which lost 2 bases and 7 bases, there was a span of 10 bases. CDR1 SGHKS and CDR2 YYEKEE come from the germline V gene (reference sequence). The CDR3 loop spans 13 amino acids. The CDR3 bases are TGTGCCAGCAGCTTTACTTTGTGGAATGAGCAGTTCTTC. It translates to CASSFTLWNEQFF.

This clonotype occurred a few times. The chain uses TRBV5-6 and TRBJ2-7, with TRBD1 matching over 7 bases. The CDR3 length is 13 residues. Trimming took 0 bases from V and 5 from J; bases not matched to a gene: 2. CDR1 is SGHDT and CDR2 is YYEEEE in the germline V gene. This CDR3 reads CASSLAGGNEQYV. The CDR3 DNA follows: TGTGCCAGCAGCTTGGCAGGGGGTAACGAGCAGTACGTC.

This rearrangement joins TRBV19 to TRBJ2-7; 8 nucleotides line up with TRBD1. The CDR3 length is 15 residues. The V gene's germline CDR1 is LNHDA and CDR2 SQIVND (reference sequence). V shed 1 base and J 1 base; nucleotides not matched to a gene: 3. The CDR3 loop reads CASSIGTGKSYEQYV. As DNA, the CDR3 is TGTGCCAGTAGTATAGGGACAGGGAAGTCCTACGAGCAGTACGTC.

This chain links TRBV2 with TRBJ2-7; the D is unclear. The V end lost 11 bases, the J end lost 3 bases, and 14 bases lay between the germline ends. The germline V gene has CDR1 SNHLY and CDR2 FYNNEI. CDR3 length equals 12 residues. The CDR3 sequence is CALQARVYEQYV. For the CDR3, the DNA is TGTGCCCTCCAGGCCAGAGTCTACGAGCAGTACGTC.

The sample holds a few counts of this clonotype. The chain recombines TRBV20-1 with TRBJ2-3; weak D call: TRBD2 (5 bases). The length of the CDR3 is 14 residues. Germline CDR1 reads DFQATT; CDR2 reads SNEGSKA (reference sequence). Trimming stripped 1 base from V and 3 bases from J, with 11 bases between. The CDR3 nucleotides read TGCAGTGCTAGAGGGAGGCAGGTAACAGATACGCAGTATTTT. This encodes CSARGRQVTDTQYF.

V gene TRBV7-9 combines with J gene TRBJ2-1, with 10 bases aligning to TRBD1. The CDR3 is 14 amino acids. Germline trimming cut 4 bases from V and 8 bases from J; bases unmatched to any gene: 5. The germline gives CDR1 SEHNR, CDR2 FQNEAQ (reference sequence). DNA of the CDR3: TGTGCCAGCAGCTCCGGGACAGGGGAATATGAGCAGTTCTTC. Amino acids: CASSSGTGEYEQFF.

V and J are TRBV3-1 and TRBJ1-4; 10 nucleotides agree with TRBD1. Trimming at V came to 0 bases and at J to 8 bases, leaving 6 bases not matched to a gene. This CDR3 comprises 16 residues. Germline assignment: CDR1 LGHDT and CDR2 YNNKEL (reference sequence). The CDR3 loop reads CASSQDGTGVGEKLFF. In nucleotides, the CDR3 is TGTGCCAGCAGCCAAGATGGGACAGGGGTAGGGGAAAAACTGTTTTTT.

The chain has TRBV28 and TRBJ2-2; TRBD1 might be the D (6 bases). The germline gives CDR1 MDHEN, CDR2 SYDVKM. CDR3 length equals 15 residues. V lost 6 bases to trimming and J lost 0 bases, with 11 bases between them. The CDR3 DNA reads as TGTGCCAGCAGGATCGGGACACCGAACACCGGGGAGCTGTTTTTT. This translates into CASRIGTPNTGELFF.

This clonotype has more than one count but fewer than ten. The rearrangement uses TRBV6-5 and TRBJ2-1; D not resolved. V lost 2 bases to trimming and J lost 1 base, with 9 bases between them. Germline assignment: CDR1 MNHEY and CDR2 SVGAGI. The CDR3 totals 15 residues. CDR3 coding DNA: TGTGCCAGCAGTTACGTCCTAGGGTCCTACAATGAGCAGTTCTTC. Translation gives CASSYVLGSYNEQFF.

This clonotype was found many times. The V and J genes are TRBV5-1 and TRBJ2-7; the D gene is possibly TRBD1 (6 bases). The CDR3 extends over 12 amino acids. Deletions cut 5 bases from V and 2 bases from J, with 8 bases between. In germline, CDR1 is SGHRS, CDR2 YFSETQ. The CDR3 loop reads CASSGDTYEQYF. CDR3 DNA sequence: TGCGCCAGCAGTGGGGACACCTACGAGCAGTACTTC.

This CDR3 is CASSLVGKTGELFF. CDR3 DNA: TGTGCCAGCAGCTTAGTCGGGAAAACCGGGGAGCTGTTTTTT. The chain employs TRBV7-8 and TRBJ2-2, with D maybe TRBD2 (5 bases). Germline assignment: CDR1 SGHVS and CDR2 FQNEAQ. Between the trimmed V and J ends, which lost 1 base and 5 bases, there was a span of 8 bases. The CDR3 is 14 amino acids.

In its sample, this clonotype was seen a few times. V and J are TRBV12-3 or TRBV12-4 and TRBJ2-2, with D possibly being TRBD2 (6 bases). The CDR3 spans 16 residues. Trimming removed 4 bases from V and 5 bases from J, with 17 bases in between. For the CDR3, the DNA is TGTGCCAGCAGTTCCTTAGGTGCGGGAAGAACCGGGGAGCTGTTTTTT. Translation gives CASSSLGAGRTGELFF.

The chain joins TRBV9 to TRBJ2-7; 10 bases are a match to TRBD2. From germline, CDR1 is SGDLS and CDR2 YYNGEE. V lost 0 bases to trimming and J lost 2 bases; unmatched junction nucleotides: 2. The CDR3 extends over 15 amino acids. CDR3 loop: CASSVGAGGPYEQYF. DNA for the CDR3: TGTGCCAGCAGCGTAGGAGCGGGAGGGCCCTACGAGCAGTACTTC. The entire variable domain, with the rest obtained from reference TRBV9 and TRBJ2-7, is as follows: DSGVTQTPKHLITATGQRVTLRCSPRSGDLSVYWYQQSLDQGLQFLIQYYNGEERAKGNILERFSAQQFPDLHSELNLSSLELGDSALYFCASSVGAGGPYEQYFGPGTRLTVT.

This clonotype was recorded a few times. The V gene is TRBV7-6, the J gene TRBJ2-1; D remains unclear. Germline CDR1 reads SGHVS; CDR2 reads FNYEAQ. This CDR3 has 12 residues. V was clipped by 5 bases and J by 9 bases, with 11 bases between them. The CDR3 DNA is TGTGCCAGCAGCCGGAGCGCGACTGAGCAGTTCTTC. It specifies CASSRSATEQFF.

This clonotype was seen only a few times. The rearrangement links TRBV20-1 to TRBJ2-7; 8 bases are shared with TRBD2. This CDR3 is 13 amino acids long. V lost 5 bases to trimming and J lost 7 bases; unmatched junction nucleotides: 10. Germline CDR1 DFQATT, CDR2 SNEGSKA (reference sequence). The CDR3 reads CSAAREDRLEQYF. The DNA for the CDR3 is TGCAGTGCTGCGCGGGAGGATCGGCTGGAGCAGTACTTC.

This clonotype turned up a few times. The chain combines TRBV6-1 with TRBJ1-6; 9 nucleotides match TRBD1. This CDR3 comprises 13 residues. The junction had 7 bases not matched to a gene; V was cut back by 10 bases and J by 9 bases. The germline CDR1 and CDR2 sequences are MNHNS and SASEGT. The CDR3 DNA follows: TGTGCCACCCGGACAGGGGAGGGTTCACCCCTCCACTTT. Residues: CATRTGEGSPLHF.